Listed here are 15 T cell receptor beta chains from one sample, sequenced in a study of blood T cell repertoires in COVID-19. Libraries were prepared by immunoSEQ multiplex PCR; TCRdb keeps only in-frame clonotypes and omits some of them. The table has about 160,000 clones, around 86% seen once. Sequenced sample: peripheral blood. All receptors derive from a man between 60 and 75 years old with COVID-19, enrolled during active disease.

The CDR3 nucleotides are TGTGCCAGCAGCCAAGATCATAATAGCCGGCCCAGCACAGATACGCAGTATTTT. Its protein is CASSQDHNSRPSTDTQYF. The chain carries TRBV4-2 and TRBJ2-3; D not certain. Looked up from germline, CDR1 is LGHNA and CDR2 is YNFKEQ. Trimming stripped 0 bases from V and 0 bases from J, with 16 bases between. The CDR3 totals 18 residues.

The V and J genes are TRBV12-3 or TRBV12-4 and TRBJ2-7; D uncertain. V lost 3 bases and J 1 base, leaving 4 bases between the germline ends. The CDR3 extends over 12 amino acids. The CDR3 protein is CASSFTSYEQYF. Here the CDR3 DNA reads TGTGCCAGCAGTTTCACTTCCTACGAGCAGTACTTC.

The rearrangement joins TRBV28 to TRBJ1-2; a weak D match, TRBD1 (5 bases). V lost 4 bases, J lost 2 bases, and 14 bases lay in between. This CDR3 contains 15 residues. The germline gives CDR1 MDHEN, CDR2 SYDVKM. Here the CDR3 DNA reads TGTGCCAGCAGTTGGGTGGCGAGACAGAACTATGGCTACACCTTC. Its protein is CASSWVARQNYGYTF.

The gene calls are TRBV6-6 and TRBJ2-7, with 9 bases matching TRBD1. The CDR3 sequence is 15 residues long. Looked up from germline, CDR1 is MNHNY and CDR2 is SVGAGI (reference sequence). With 4 bases clipped from V and 9 bases from J, the junction kept 13 bases outside the gene matches. CDR3 sequence: CASSSLGQGKRGQYF. CDR3 bases: TGTGCCAGCAGTTCGCTGGGACAGGGTAAGAGGGGGCAGTACTTC.

The chain links TRBV3-1 (or the pseudogene TRBV3-2) to TRBJ2-2; weak D call: TRBD2 (6 bases). This CDR3 contains 17 residues. The V and J ends lost 0 bases and 1 base respectively, with 12 bases between them. CDR1 LGHDT and CDR2 YNNKEL come from the germline V gene (reference sequence). The CDR3 coding sequence is TGTGCCAGCAGCCAAGAGCGGAGGCGGGGGAACACCGGGGAGCTGTTTTTT. Its protein product is CASSQERRRGNTGELFF.

The table lists this clone with a few counts. V and J are TRBV6-5 and TRBJ1-2; 7 bases align to TRBD1. Germline V gives CDR1 MNHEY, CDR2 SVGAGI. The CDR3 has 16 amino acids. Trimming cost V 0 bases and J 6 bases; bases outside gene matches: 10. The CDR3 spells CASSYSSGAGGHGYTF. Here the CDR3 DNA reads TGTGCCAGCAGTTACTCCTCCGGGGCAGGGGGACATGGCTACACCTTC.

This chain links TRBV5-5 with TRBJ1-4, with D possibly TRBD1 on 6 matching bases. Germline V CDR1 and CDR2: SGHKS, YYEKEE (reference sequence). The CDR3 sequence is 16 residues long. The V end lost 2 bases, the J end lost 7 bases, and 18 bases lay between the germline ends. The CDR3 loop reads CASSFGLARGGEKLFF. CDR3 bases: TGTGCCAGCAGCTTTGGTCTGGCGAGGGGGGGTGAAAAACTGTTTTTT. Full variable domain (outside the CDR3, taken from reference TRBV5-5 and TRBJ1-4): DAGVTQSPTHLIKTRGQQVTLRCSPISGHKSVSWYQQVLGQGPQFIFQYYEKEERGRGNFPDRFSARQFPNYSSELNVNALLLGDSALYLCASSFGLARGGEKLFFGSGTQLSVL.

V gene TRBV14 combines with J gene TRBJ2-3, with a tentative D call TRBD2 (6 bases). Deletions cut 4 bases from V and 0 bases from J, with 11 bases between. From germline, CDR1 is SGHDN and CDR2 FVKESK. This CDR3 region has 15 residues. The CDR3 region has the DNA TGTGCCAGCAGCCGACTAGTAGCCAGCACAGATACGCAGTATTTT. This encodes CASSRLVASTDTQYF.

The J gene is TRBJ2-6, the V gene TRBV25-1; possibly TRBD1 for D (5 bases). The germline CDR1 and CDR2 sequences are MGHDK and SYGVNS. The ends were cut back, 8 bases at V and 1 base at J, with 15 bases in the middle. The CDR3 has 16 amino acids. CDR3: CASSRGGWSGANVLTF. The CDR3, as DNA: TGTGCCAGCTCTAGGGGTGGGTGGTCTGGGGCCAACGTCCTGACTTTC. The entire variable domain, with the rest obtained from reference TRBV25-1 and TRBJ2-6, is as follows: EADIYQTPRYLVIGTGKKITLECSQTMGHDKMYWYQQDPGMELHLIHYSYGVNSTEKGDLSSESTVSRIRTEHFPLTLESARPSHTSQYLCASSRGGWSGANVLTFGAGSRLTVL.

The sample holds a few counts of this clone. This chain uses TRBV7-8 with TRBJ1-4; no definite D call. From germline, CDR1 is SGHVS and CDR2 FQNEAQ. Trimming stripped 5 bases from V and 11 bases from J, with 18 bases between. CDR3 length: 14 amino acids. The CDR3 loop reads CASSQIYSPWKLFF. CDR3 coding DNA: TGTGCCAGCAGCCAGATTTACAGTCCTTGGAAACTGTTTTTT.

This chain uses TRBV7-3 with TRBJ2-1, with 13 bases identical to TRBD2. CDR1 and CDR2 from the germline V gene are SGHTA and FQGTGA. V dropped 3 bases and J dropped 11; count of bases not matched to a gene: 10. The CDR3 sequence is 16 residues long. CDR3 sequence: CASSFPGLAGTQKQFF. CDR3 in DNA: TGTGCCAGCAGCTTCCCGGGACTAGCGGGGACACAGAAGCAGTTCTTC. The complete variable domain, with remaining parts taken from reference TRBV7-3 and TRBJ2-1, reads GAGVSQTPSNKVTEKGKYVELRCDPISGHTALYWYRQSLGQGPEFLIYFQGTGAADDSGLPNDRFFAVRPEGSVSTLKIQRTERGDSAVYLCASSFPGLAGTQKQFFGPGTRLTVL.

The chain is built from TRBV19 and TRBJ1-5; possible D gene TRBD1, 5 bases. V was shortened by 0 bases and J by 0 bases, with 15 bases between the two germline ends. CDR1 and CDR2 (germline): LNHDA, SQIVND (reference sequence). This CDR3 is built from 18 residues. CDR3 in amino acids: CASSIDHARRASNQPQHF. In DNA form, the CDR3 reads TGTGCCAGTAGTATAGATCATGCACGCAGGGCTAGCAATCAGCCCCAGCATTTT.

V gene TRBV4-3 combines with J gene TRBJ2-2; no clear D gene. This CDR3 contains 20 residues. V was pared by 4 bases and J by 2 bases, with 26 bases between. Germline CDR1 and CDR2: LGHNA and YSLEER. CDR3 residues: CASSPSSKVGQKANTGELFF. The CDR3 bases are TGCGCCAGCAGCCCTTCAAGCAAGGTGGGCCAGAAGGCCAACACCGGGGAGCTGTTTTTT.

This clone was picked up a small number of times. The chain joins TRBV18 to TRBJ2-5; D gene ambiguous. Per germline, CDR1 KGHSH and CDR2 LQKENI. This CDR3 comprises 16 residues. V lost 0 bases, J lost 2 bases, and 13 bases lay in between. The CDR3 loop reads CASSPPTNNRQETQYF. CDR3 nucleotides: TGTGCCAGCTCACCACCTACAAATAACCGACAAGAGACCCAGTACTTC.

The chain is built from TRBV5-1 and TRBJ2-2; 14 bases match TRBD2. Germline-derived CDR1 and CDR2 are SGHRS and YFSETQ. The ends lost 3 bases at V and 5 bases at J; junction bases unmatched: 0. The CDR3 consists of 15 residues. The CDR3 loop reads CASSWTSGGTGELFF. In DNA form, the CDR3 reads TGCGCCAGCAGCTGGACTAGCGGGGGGACCGGGGAGCTGTTTTTT.